One T cell receptor beta chain is described in this entry. Its antigen is not known. The data were obtained in a study of T-cell memory formation after mild COVID-19. Findings of the study overall: Clones contracting over day 15 to 85 were CD4/CD8 balanced, with later expanders leaning CD4+.

The authors produced TCR alpha and TCR beta cDNA libraries with sample barcodes and UMIs by 5'RACE using constant-segment primers. TCRdb re-called the 5' RACE reads with MiXCR, one entry per CDR3 protein. The sample carries over 450,000 distinct CDR3 sequences, roughly 21% recorded once. V lost 6 bases to trimming and J lost 4 bases, with 16 bases between them. The CDR3 is 15 amino acids. Germline V gene sequence: CDR1 SGHAT, CDR2 FQNNGV. The chain uses TRBV11-2 and TRBJ1-5; perhaps TRBD1 as D (6 bases). The sequence was collected from an adult woman who had mild COVID-19 (a few samples of this study predate the infection). Cell type and time point are not known. Sequencing was done on a sample of PBMCs or a T cell subset sorted from them (not recorded which). CDR3 nucleotide sequence: TGTGCCAGCAGGCCATCCGGGACAAGTAATCAGCCCCAGCATTTT. Amino acids: CASRPSGTSNQPQHF.